The 23 T cell receptor beta chains below all came from one sample that was sequenced in a study of T cell repertoires in cytomegalovirus infection. TCRdb re-analysed the reads in MiXCR, keeping a single row per CDR3 protein. There are approximately 280,000 distinct CDR3 sequences in the sample; roughly a fifth occur only once, and approximately 19% lies in the top ten. Their specific antigens are unknown. This sample comprised cultured PBMCs, obtained from culture after CMV antigen stimulation. The receptors shown here come from a human donor in good health (CMV status not recorded). Some clones in this sample may be carry-over from other donors' samples.

The rearrangement uses TRBV19 and TRBJ2-1; possible D gene TRBD2, 5 bases. Trimming took 1 base from V and 4 from J, leaving 5 bases between them. This CDR3 has 13 amino acids. In germline, CDR1 is LNHDA, CDR2 SQIVND (reference sequence). The CDR3 DNA follows: TGTGCCAGTAGTATAGCGGGGTACAATGAGCAGTTCTTC. Protein: CASSIAGYNEQFF. The whole variable domain, remainder taken from reference TRBV19 and TRBJ2-1, is DGGITQSPKYLFRKEGQNVTLSCEQNLNHDAMYWYRQDPGQGLRLIYYSQIVNDFQKGDIAEGYSVSREKKESFPLTVTSAQKNPTAFYLCASSIAGYNEQFFGPGTRLTVL.

This sequence joins TRBV20-1 and TRBJ2-1, with D perhaps TRBD1 or TRBD2 (5 bases each). Trimming left V 3 bases short and J 7 bases short, with 13 bases between. CDR1 DFQATT and CDR2 SNEGSKA come from the germline V gene (reference sequence). The CDR3 contains 13 residues. DNA of the CDR3: TGCAGTGCTAGGAGTTCCGGGGCGAATGAGCAGTTCTTC. This gives the protein CSARSSGANEQFF.

The rearrangement uses TRBV12-3 or TRBV12-4 and TRBJ1-2, with a tentative D call TRBD1 (5 bases). The CDR3 is made up of 12 amino acids. V lost 3 bases and J 8 bases, leaving 10 bases between the germline ends. The chain's CDR3 is CASSFAGYGYTF. The DNA of the CDR3 is TGTGCCAGCAGTTTTGCAGGGTACGGCTACACCTTC.

There are many counts of this clonotype. This chain uses TRBV19 with TRBJ2-1, with 8 bases fitting TRBD2. The CDR3 has 13 residues. J lost 8 bases, V lost 6 bases, and 6 bases had no gene match. Germline assignment: CDR1 LNHDA and CDR2 SQIVND (reference sequence). The CDR3, as DNA: TGTGCCAGTAGCAAGCGGGAGCCCTATGAGCAGTTCTTC. Amino acid sequence: CASSKREPYEQFF.

This clonotype was counted a few times. The V and J genes are TRBV20-1 and TRBJ1-2; 7 bases agree with TRBD1. Trimming removed 7 bases from V and 8 bases from J; junction bases left unmatched: 13. The V gene's germline CDR1 is DFQATT and CDR2 SNEGSKA (reference sequence). The CDR3 contains 13 residues. Here the CDR3 DNA reads TGCAGTGACCTGGTGCGGCAGGGGGTGGGCTACACCTTC. Translating gives CSDLVRQGVGYTF.

The sample holds many counts of this clonotype. V gene TRBV7-2 combines with J gene TRBJ1-1; TRBD1 aligns across 9 bases. The CDR3 length is 15 residues. Unmatched junction bases numbered 5, after V lost 6 bases and J lost 0 bases. Germline V gene sequence: CDR1 SGHTA, CDR2 FQGNSA. Written as DNA, the CDR3 is TGTGCCAGCAGGACAGGGGGAGGACTGAACACTGAAGCTTTCTTT. It translates to CASRTGGGLNTEAFF.

This clonotype appeared a few times. V gene TRBV7-3 combines with J gene TRBJ2-1, with TRBD2 identical over 8 bases. Germline CDR1 and CDR2: SGHTA and FQGTGA. J was trimmed by 3 bases and V by 5 bases; bases with no gene match: 9. The CDR3 has 16 amino acids. In nucleotides, the CDR3 is TGTGCCAGCAGCAGTTGGGCGGGAGGAGGCTACAATGAGCAGTTCTTC. It translates to CASSSWAGGGYNEQFF.

The V call is TRBV6-6, the J call TRBJ2-2; 7 bases align to TRBD1. With 6 bases clipped from V and 3 bases from J, the junction kept 7 bases outside the gene matches. Germline V gene sequence: CDR1 MNHNY, CDR2 SVGAGI (reference sequence). The CDR3 contains 15 residues. The CDR3 loop is CASSPGTAHTGELFF. The CDR3, as DNA: TGTGCCAGCAGCCCCGGGACAGCTCACACCGGGGAGCTGTTTTTT.

This clonotype was detected only a few times. The chain combines TRBV12-3 or TRBV12-4 with TRBJ2-3; tentative D call: TRBD2 (6 bases). V was pared by 5 bases and J by 3 bases, with 12 bases between. The CDR3 has 14 residues. CDR3 loop: CASSAFGGTDTQYF. DNA for the CDR3: TGTGCCAGCAGTGCCTTCGGAGGGACAGATACGCAGTATTTT.

This clonotype was seen a handful of times. This chain joins TRBV19 and TRBJ1-2, with D hard to call. The CDR3 has 13 amino acids. Looked up from germline, CDR1 is LNHDA and CDR2 is SQIVND (reference sequence). V lost 5 bases and J 8 bases, leaving 15 bases between the germline ends. As DNA, the CDR3 is TGTGCCAGTAGTTCGCCACCCAGGAGAGGCTACACCTTC. Protein: CASSSPPRRGYTF.

This clonotype was detected a few times. The V call is TRBV20-1, the J call TRBJ2-5; possible D gene TRBD1, 6 bases. The length of the CDR3 is 14 residues. Germline loops: CDR1 DFQATT, CDR2 SNEGSKA (reference sequence). The V end was cut by 2 bases, the J end by 5 bases, with 15 bases between. The CDR3, as DNA: TGCAGTGCTAGACAGGGTTGGGGGCCCGAGACCCAGTACTTC. Encoded protein: CSARQGWGPETQYF.

This clonotype is a singleton in its sample. The J gene is TRBJ1-5, the V gene TRBV11-2; 8 bases are a match to TRBD1. Trimming removed 3 bases from V and 4 bases from J; junction bases left unmatched: 5. CDR1 and CDR2 from the germline V gene are SGHAT and FQNNGV. The CDR3 spans 15 residues. The CDR3 bases are TGTGCCAGCAGCTTTGGGACAGGACTGAATCAGCCCCAGCATTTT. Protein sequence: CASSFGTGLNQPQHF. Together with reference TRBV11-2 and TRBJ1-5, the CDR3 gives the full variable domain: EAGVAQSPRYKIIEKRQSVAFWCNPISGHATLYWYQQILGQGPKLLIQFQNNGVVDDSQLPKDRFSAERLKGVDSTLKIQPAKLEDSAVYLCASSFGTGLNQPQHFGDGTRLSIL.

The rearrangement links TRBV12-5 to TRBJ2-1; tentative D call: TRBD2 (6 bases). Germline V CDR1 and CDR2: LGHNT, FRNRAP. Trimming took off 4 bases at V and 10 bases at J, with 23 bases between the two ends. The CDR3 runs 16 residues. The CDR3 spells CASGSDLGRPLNEQFF. As DNA, the CDR3 is TGTGCTAGTGGTTCCGACCTCGGGAGACCCCTGAACGAGCAGTTCTTC.

The chain uses TRBV7-2 and TRBJ2-5, with D uncertain. Trimming removed 5 bases at V and 8 bases at J, with 9 bases between. The CDR3 runs 11 residues. Germline lookup yields CDR1 SGHTA and CDR2 FQGNSA. The CDR3 protein is CASSPQLTQYF. For the CDR3, the DNA is TGTGCCAGCAGCCCACAGTTAACCCAGTACTTC. The full variable domain, rest sourced from reference TRBV7-2 and TRBJ2-5, is GAGVSQSPSNKVTEKGKDVELRCDPISGHTALYWYRQSLGQGLEFLIYFQGNSAPDKSGLPSDRFSAERTGGSVSTLTIQRTQQEDSAVYLCASSPQLTQYFGPGTRLLVL.

The CDR3 sequence: CASSAGTALYQETQYF. CDR3 DNA: TGTGCCAGCAGCGCCGGGACAGCTTTGTACCAAGAGACCCAGTACTTC. The V gene is TRBV9, the J gene TRBJ2-5; TRBD1 matches 7 bases. The CDR3 has 16 amino acids. The V gene's germline CDR1 is SGDLS and CDR2 YYNGEE. V shed 3 bases, J shed 0 bases, and the junction held 8 bases outside the gene matches.

The table lists this clonotype with a few counts. The chain employs TRBV20-1 and TRBJ1-6; the D gene is possibly TRBD1 (6 bases). The CDR3 runs 13 residues. V lost 7 bases and J lost 10, with 17 bases in between. Germline CDR1 DFQATT, CDR2 SNEGSKA (reference sequence). CDR3 coding DNA: TGCAGTGTTAGGACACATACAGGGTCACCCCTCCACTTT. Encoded protein: CSVRTHTGSPLHF.

The rearrangement uses TRBV12-3 or TRBV12-4 and TRBJ1-1, with D unclear. This CDR3 comprises 14 residues. V shed 5 bases and J shed 9 bases, with 19 bases lying between them. CDR3 DNA: TGTGCCAGCAGTCCCCAGGACCGGGTGAAGCAAGCTTTCTTT. Its translation is CASSPQDRVKQAFF.

This clonotype was found a few times. The rearrangement joins TRBV12-3 or TRBV12-4 to TRBJ2-1; TRBD2 agrees at 11 bases. V lost 7 bases and J lost 7; bases outside the gene matches: 18. This CDR3 is built from 18 residues. CDR3 region: CASKYHPSGRSGGNEQFF. The CDR3 DNA is TGTGCCAGCAAGTACCATCCTAGCGGGAGGTCAGGGGGTAATGAGCAGTTCTTC.

The chain has TRBV2 and TRBJ2-1, with TRBD2 matching 8 bases. CDR1 is SNHLY, CDR2 FYNNEI, per germline. J was trimmed by 5 bases and V by 2 bases; bases with no gene match: 2. This CDR3 spans 14 amino acids. The DNA for the CDR3 is TGTGCCAGCAGTGAAACTAGCGGACACAATGAGCAGTTCTTC. Encoded protein: CASSETSGHNEQFF.

This clonotype was observed a few times. V and J are TRBV7-9 and TRBJ2-2, with D possibly called TRBD1 or TRBD2 (5 bases each). CDR1 and CDR2 (germline): SEHNR, FQNEAQ (reference sequence). The germline V and J ends were trimmed by 10 bases and 1 base, with 13 bases remaining between them. The length of the CDR3 is 14 residues. Here the CDR3 reads CATARGQNTGELFF. The CDR3 DNA follows: TGTGCCACCGCCCGGGGCCAGAACACCGGGGAGCTGTTTTTT.

Only a few counts were recorded for this clonotype. The chain couples TRBV19 to TRBJ2-1; possible D gene TRBD1, 5 bases. This CDR3 has 14 amino acids. Trimming pared 11 bases from V and 5 bases from J, leaving 19 bases between. Looked up from germline, CDR1 is LNHDA and CDR2 is SQIVND (reference sequence). The CDR3 nucleotides read TGTGCCTGCACGACAGCCTTGAGTGACAATGAGCAGTTCTTC. Amino acid sequence: CACTTALSDNEQFF.

V gene TRBV19 combines with J gene TRBJ1-2; D possibly corresponds to TRBD1 (6 bases). V was clipped by 9 bases and J by 1 base, with 15 bases between them. CDR1 LNHDA and CDR2 SQIVND come from the germline V gene (reference sequence). The CDR3 loop spans 14 amino acids. CDR3 DNA: TGTGCCAGCAGCCCCCAGGGACATAACTATGGCTACACCTTC. This encodes CASSPQGHNYGYTF.

This clonotype was recorded at least ten times. V is TRBV7-3 and J is TRBJ2-3; 12 bases are a match to TRBD2. CDR1 and CDR2 from the germline V gene are SGHTA and FQGTGA. J was trimmed by 7 bases and V by 4 bases; bases with no gene match: 6. The CDR3 extends over 15 amino acids. The CDR3 region is CASSSGLAGGNTQYF. CDR3 nucleotide sequence: TGTGCCAGCAGCTCGGGACTAGCGGGTGGTAATACGCAGTATTTT.